Below, 4 T cell receptor beta chains from the same sample are listed, as sequenced in a study of blood T cell repertoires in COVID-19. Repertoires were generated with immunoSEQ multiplex PCR, while TCRdb's copy carries only in-frame clones and drops some. Of about 220,000 clones listed, 85% were seen once; the top ten hold approximately 2.6%. Sequencing was performed on peripheral blood. The receptors stem from a man over 45 who had recovered from COVID-19.

This clone was picked up one time. The rearrangement joins TRBV18 to TRBJ2-3, with D possibly matching TRBD2 (5 bases). CDR1 is KGHSH and CDR2 is LQKENI in the germline V gene. V dropped 2 bases and J dropped 0 bases, with 9 bases sitting between them. The CDR3 has 15 residues. In DNA, the CDR3 is TGTGCCAGCTCACCAAGAGGGTTTAGCACAGATACGCAGTATTTT. Protein sequence: CASSPRGFSTDTQYF. Looking up the rest from reference TRBV18 and TRBJ2-3 gives the full variable domain: NAGVMQNPRHLVRRRGQEARLRCSPMKGHSHVYWYRQLPEEGLKFMVYLQKENIIDESGMPKERFSAEFPKEGPSILRIQQVVRGDSAAYFCASSPRGFSTDTQYFGPGTRLTVL.

V usage is TRBV4-1 and J usage is TRBJ2-5, with TRBD1 matching 7 bases. V lost 4 bases, J lost 4 bases, and 6 bases stayed unmatched. The CDR3 is 14 amino acids. CDR1 and CDR2 (germline): MGHRA, YSYEKL. Here the CDR3 DNA reads TGCGCCAGCAGCCCAAACAGGGGCCCAGAGACCCAGTACTTC. Translated: CASSPNRGPETQYF.

The chain uses TRBV27 and TRBJ2-1; possible D gene TRBD2, 5 bases. V was pared by 8 bases and J by 4 bases, with 15 bases between. Per germline, CDR1 MNHEY and CDR2 SMNVEV (reference sequence). The CDR3 has 14 residues. CDR3 nucleotides: TGTGCCAGCGCTAGCTTCGGTTCTTACAATGAGCAGTTCTTC. This encodes CASASFGSYNEQFF.

V gene TRBV9 combines with J gene TRBJ2-7, with 9 bases aligning to TRBD1. This CDR3 comprises 15 residues. Germline V lookup: CDR1 SGDLS, CDR2 YYNGEE. J gave up 4 bases and V 0 bases, and 5 bases lay outside the gene matches. In DNA form, the CDR3 reads TGTGCCAGCAGCGTAGCCGGGACAGGGATGTACGAGCAGTACTTC. This encodes CASSVAGTGMYEQYF.